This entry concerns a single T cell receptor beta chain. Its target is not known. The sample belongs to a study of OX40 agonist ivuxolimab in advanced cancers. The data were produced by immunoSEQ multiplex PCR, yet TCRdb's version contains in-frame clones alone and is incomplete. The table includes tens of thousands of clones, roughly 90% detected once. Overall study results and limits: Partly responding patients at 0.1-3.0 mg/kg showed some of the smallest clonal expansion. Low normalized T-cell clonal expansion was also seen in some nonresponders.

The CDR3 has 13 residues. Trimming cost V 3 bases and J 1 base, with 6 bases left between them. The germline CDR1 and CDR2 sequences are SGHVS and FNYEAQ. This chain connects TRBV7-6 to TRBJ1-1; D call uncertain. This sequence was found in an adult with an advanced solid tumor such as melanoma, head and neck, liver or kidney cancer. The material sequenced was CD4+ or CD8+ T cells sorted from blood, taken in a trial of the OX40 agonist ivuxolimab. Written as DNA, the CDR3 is TGTGCCAGCAGCTTGTTCCAGAACACTGAAGCTTTCTTT. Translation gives CASSLFQNTEAFF.